This TCR beta chain was captured in a study of molecular identifiers for immune sequencing clone quantification. Each CDR3 protein is one row after TCRdb ran MiXCR on the PCR reads. Of more than 450,000 distinct CDR3 sequences in the sample, about a fifth were seen once. Deletions cut 3 bases from V and 5 bases from J, with 13 bases between. Germline V gene lookup returns CDR1 SGDLS and CDR2 YYNGEE. CDR3 size: 14 residues. When naive CD8 T cells were sorted, they were gated as CD8+CD4-CCR7+CD45RA+. The source of this sequence is a human donor in good health. Some libraries in this study had Jurkat cell RNA spiked in. Sequenced sample: naive CD8+ T cells from blood, with Jurkat cell RNA spiked in. Noted subset: FACS-sorted CD8+CD4-CCR7+CD45RA+ naive T cells. This chain connects TRBV9 to TRBJ2-3; TRBD2 might be the D (6 bases). CDR3 sequence (DNA): TGTGCCAGCAGCGCGTCGGGAGTTAGAGATACGCAGTATTTT. It is translated as CASSASGVRDTQYF. The entire variable domain, with the rest obtained from reference TRBV9 and TRBJ2-3, is as follows: DSGVTQTPKHLITATGQRVTLRCSPRSGDLSVYWYQQSLDQGLQFLIQYYNGEERAKGNILERFSAQQFPDLHSELNLSSLELGDSALYFCASSASGVRDTQYFGPGTRLTVL.